Detailed here is one T cell receptor beta chain. Clones were read by immunoSEQ multiplex PCR, and TCRdb kept only the in-frame ones, dropping some. In the table there are roughly 120,000 clones, 94% of which are singletons. Germline assignment: CDR1 SGHTA and CDR2 FQGNSA. Trimming took 5 bases from V and 5 from J; bases not matched to a gene: 8. The CDR3 extends over 15 amino acids. This sample stems from a study of siplizumab effects on memory and regulatory T cells. This chain joins TRBV7-2 and TRBJ2-7; TRBD2 agrees at 11 bases. Sequencing used non-Treg CD4+ T cells sorted from blood. The source of this sequence is a human donor in good health. The CDR3 nucleotides read TGTGCCAGCAGCCCGAGCGGACTAGCGGGTAACGAGCAGTACTTC. The encoded protein is CASSPSGLAGNEQYF.